This record looks at one T cell receptor beta chain sequence and its context. Its antigen is as yet unknown. These data are taken from a study of beta chain features in type 1 diabetes. Study findings and constraints: Shorter TCRB CDR3s, moderately but significantly so, were found in Type 1 diabetes patients in all four CD4+ subsets. Type 1 diabetes patients showed fewer insertions and more deletions at VDJ junctions.

Isolated RNA was reverse transcribed in full, so expressed TCRB transcripts were sequenced. Sequencing was performed with immunoSEQ multiplex PCR; in TCRdb, only in-frame clones are kept and a portion is missing. The table shows some 250,000 clones, with roughly a tenth occurring only once. Material: naive CD4+ T cells from blood. The clonotype was recovered from a man aged 30 to 45 with type 1 diabetes.

CDR3 bases: TGCGCCAGCAGCTTGTTCCAGGGTATCGACGAGCAGTACTTC. This translates into CASSLFQGIDEQYF. The rearrangement joins TRBV5-1 to TRBJ2-7; a weak D match, TRBD1 (5 bases). CDR3 size: 14 residues. The V and J ends lost 1 base and 5 bases respectively, with 13 bases between them. Germline CDR1 and CDR2: SGHRS and YFSETQ.